The 9 T cell receptor beta chains listed next were all sequenced from one sample in a study of blood T cell repertoires in COVID-19. Assay: immunoSEQ multiplex PCR; the TCRdb copy retains only in-frame clones and omits some. The sample carries roughly 350,000 clones, about nine tenths recorded once. Sequenced material: peripheral blood. The receptor set was obtained from an older woman with COVID-19, enrolled during active disease.

The rearrangement joins TRBV30 to TRBJ2-2; the match to TRBD1 covers 12 bases. The V and J ends lost 5 bases and 5 bases, in that order; junction bases with no gene match: 9. Germline V gene data show CDR1 as GTSNPN and CDR2 as SVGIG (reference sequence). CDR3 size: 16 residues. Here the CDR3 DNA reads TGTGCCTGGGGGGGGACAGGGGGCGCACGGACCGGGGAGCTGTTTTTT. It translates to CAWGGTGGARTGELFF.

This clone was recorded only once. This chain connects TRBV5-1 to TRBJ1-2; D is perhaps TRBD1 (6 bases). Germline values: CDR1 SGHRS, CDR2 YFSETQ. Deletions cut 4 bases from V and 4 bases from J, with 8 bases between. The CDR3 covers 12 residues. CDR3 sequence reads: CASSGDTYGYTF. As DNA, the CDR3 is TGCGCCAGCAGCGGGGACACCTATGGCTACACCTTC.

This chain joins TRBV19 and TRBJ1-2; D perhaps matches TRBD1 (6 bases). CDR3 length: 13 residues. Germline V lookup: CDR1 LNHDA, CDR2 SQIVND (reference sequence). Trimming took off 8 bases at V and 8 bases at J, with 18 bases between the two ends. CDR3 amino acids: CASRVGGRDGYTF. CDR3 bases: TGTGCCAGTCGAGTCGGGGGGCGGGACGGCTACACCTTC.

The gene calls are TRBV27 and TRBJ2-1, with 13 bases that match TRBD2. The CDR3 extends over 14 amino acids. V dropped 6 bases and J dropped 8; count of bases not matched to a gene: 4. Germline V gene sequence: CDR1 MNHEY, CDR2 SMNVEV (reference sequence). The CDR3 DNA reads TGTGCCAGCAGCCCGACTAGCGGGGGGTATGAGCAGTTCTTC. Its translation: CASSPTSGGYEQFF.

There are a few counts of this clone. The chain links TRBV15 to TRBJ1-2; a possible D gene is TRBD1 (5 bases). Germline lookup yields CDR1 LNHNV and CDR2 YYDKDF (reference sequence). The V and J ends lost 0 bases and 8 bases respectively, with 16 bases between them. This CDR3 has 15 amino acids. CDR3 loop: CATSREPGTGGGYTF. CDR3 nucleotide sequence: TGTGCCACCAGCAGAGAACCAGGCACCGGGGGAGGCTACACCTTC.

The chain has TRBV9 and TRBJ1-5; 7 positions agree with TRBD1. The length of the CDR3 is 15 residues. Trimming at V came to 0 bases and at J to 5 bases, leaving 5 bases not matched to a gene. Germline CDR1 reads SGDLS; CDR2 reads YYNGEE. CDR3 protein: CASSVGTGSHQPQHF. The DNA for the CDR3 is TGTGCCAGCAGCGTAGGGACAGGAAGCCATCAGCCCCAGCATTTT.

The V and J genes are TRBV30 and TRBJ1-2, with D perhaps TRBD1 (6 bases). V lost 4 bases and J lost 5, with 17 bases in between. CDR3 length: 14 residues. The germline V gene encodes CDR1 GTSNPN and CDR2 SVGIG (reference sequence). The chain's CDR3 is CAWKTQGFGYGYTF. The CDR3 DNA reads as TGTGCCTGGAAAACACAGGGTTTTGGGTATGGCTACACCTTC.

The chain couples TRBV6-5 to TRBJ2-1; 9 nucleotides match TRBD2. With V trimmed by 2 bases and J by 8 bases, 7 bases remained unmatched. Germline CDR1 MNHEY, CDR2 SVGAGI. The CDR3 has 15 residues. In DNA, the CDR3 is TGTGCCAGCAGTTACCGCGGCGGGGGGGCCTATGAGCAGTTCTTC. Protein product: CASSYRGGGAYEQFF.

The chain combines TRBV3-1 (or the pseudogene TRBV3-2) with TRBJ2-7; possible D gene TRBD1, 6 bases. Germline-derived CDR1 and CDR2 are LGHDT and YNNKEL (reference sequence). The V gene lost 5 bases and the J gene lost 4 bases, with 9 bases spanning the gap. The CDR3 runs to 12 residues. CDR3 loop: CASSAGVYEQYF. CDR3 nucleotides: TGTGCCAGCAGCGCAGGGGTTTACGAGCAGTACTTC.